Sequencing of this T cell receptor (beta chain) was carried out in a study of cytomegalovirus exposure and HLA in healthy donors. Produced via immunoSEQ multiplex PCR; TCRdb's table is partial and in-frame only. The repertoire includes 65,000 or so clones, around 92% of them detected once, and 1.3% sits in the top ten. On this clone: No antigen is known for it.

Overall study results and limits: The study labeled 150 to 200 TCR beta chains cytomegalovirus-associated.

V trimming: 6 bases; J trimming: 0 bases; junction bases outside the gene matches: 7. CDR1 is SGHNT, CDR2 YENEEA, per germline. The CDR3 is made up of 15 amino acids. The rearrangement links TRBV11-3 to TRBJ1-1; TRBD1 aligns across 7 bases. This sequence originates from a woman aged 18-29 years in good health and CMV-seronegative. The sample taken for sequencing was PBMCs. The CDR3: CASSDRQGLNTEAFF. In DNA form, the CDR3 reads TGTGCCAGCAGTGATAGACAGGGCTTGAACACTGAAGCTTTCTTT.